These 29 T cell receptor beta chains came from one sample sequenced in a study of blood T cell repertoires in COVID-19. The protocol was immunoSEQ multiplex PCR, while the TCRdb copy is restricted to in-frame clones and leaves out a portion. Of approximately 160,000 clones in the sample, approximately 82% are singletons; the top ten hold 3.6%. Sequencing input: PBMCs or T cells enriched from blood (not recorded which). All receptors derive from a woman aged 45 to 65 in a cohort exposed to, infected with or recovered from COVID-19 (not recorded which).

The chain uses TRBV27 and TRBJ2-5; D may be TRBD1 (6 bases). The CDR3 is made up of 14 amino acids. V was cut by 1 base and J by 5 bases, with 11 bases left in between. CDR1 is MNHEY, CDR2 SMNVEV, per germline (reference sequence). Written as DNA, the CDR3 is TGTGCCAGCAGTTTATTGCAGGGGTTGGAGACCCAGTACTTC. Protein: CASSLLQGLETQYF.

A single count supports this clone. This chain uses TRBV27 with TRBJ1-2; perhaps TRBD1 as D (5 bases). Trimming removed 0 bases from V and 1 base from J, with 9 bases in between. The CDR3 totals 15 residues. Germline loops: CDR1 MNHEY, CDR2 SMNVEV (reference sequence). CDR3 region: CASSLSAGYNYGYTF. The CDR3 DNA reads as TGTGCCAGCAGTTTATCTGCAGGGTATAACTATGGCTACACCTTC.

The chain employs TRBV3-1 (or the pseudogene TRBV3-2) and TRBJ1-2, with 7 nucleotides matching TRBD1. The J segment lost 0 bases and the V segment lost 2 bases, leaving 6 bases of the junction unmatched. This CDR3 is 16 amino acids long. CDR1 and CDR2 (germline): LGHDT, YNNKEL (reference sequence). The CDR3 sequence is CASSQKGDSSNYGYTF. The CDR3 DNA is TGTGCCAGCAGCCAAAAGGGGGACAGTTCTAACTATGGCTACACCTTC.

This rearrangement joins TRBV6-5 to TRBJ2-7; tentative D call: TRBD1 (6 bases). The CDR3 runs to 12 residues. Germline V gene data show CDR1 as MNHEY and CDR2 as SVGAGI. Deletions cut 4 bases from V and 5 bases from J, with 9 bases between. CDR3 bases: TGTGCCAGCAGTTCTGGACAGAACGAGCAGTACTTC. Protein: CASSSGQNEQYF.

The table lists this clone with a few counts. The chain is built from TRBV10-1 and TRBJ2-3, with 10 bases aligning to TRBD2. Germline V gives CDR1 WNHNN, CDR2 SYGVQD (reference sequence). With V trimmed by 5 bases and J by 4 bases, 6 bases remained unmatched. CDR3 length: 15 amino acids. The CDR3 sequence: CASSSSGRGADTQYF. The CDR3 DNA reads as TGCGCCAGCAGTTCTAGCGGGAGAGGCGCAGATACGCAGTATTTT.

This clone appeared once. The chain carries TRBV27 and TRBJ1-4; 8 nucleotides line up with TRBD1. The CDR3 is 16 amino acids. V lost 5 bases to trimming and J lost 6 bases; unmatched junction nucleotides: 11. Germline CDR1 is MNHEY and CDR2 is SMNVEV (reference sequence). The CDR3 loop reads CASSLLQGAVDEKLFF. The CDR3 DNA is TGTGCCAGCAGTCTACTTCAGGGGGCCGTAGATGAAAAACTGTTTTTT.

The genes are TRBV6-2 or TRBV6-3 and TRBJ2-1; 8 nucleotides match TRBD2. The CDR3 is made up of 15 amino acids. Germline-derived CDR1 and CDR2 are MNHEY and SVGEGT. J lost 2 bases, V lost 5 bases, and 5 bases had no gene match. The CDR3 sequence: CASSGGLEAYNEQFF. CDR3 nucleotides: TGTGCCAGCAGTGGGGGACTAGAGGCCTACAATGAGCAGTTCTTC.

The rearrangement joins TRBV25-1 to TRBJ1-1; maybe TRBD1 (5 bases). The CDR3 runs 11 residues. Trimming stripped 8 bases from V and 3 bases from J, with 7 bases between. Per germline, CDR1 MGHDK and CDR2 SYGVNS. CDR3 loop: CASQGYTEAFF. DNA for the CDR3: TGTGCCAGCCAGGGTTACACTGAAGCTTTCTTT.

The J gene is TRBJ1-3, the V gene TRBV3-1 (or the pseudogene TRBV3-2), with TRBD1 matching 8 bases. The CDR3 length is 14 residues. V shed 4 bases, J shed 4 bases, and the junction held 3 bases outside the gene matches. Germline V gene data show CDR1 as LGHDT and CDR2 as YNNKEL (reference sequence). CDR3 DNA: TGTGCCAGCAGCCCAGACAGGGGAGGAAACACCATATATTTT. Amino acid sequence: CASSPDRGGNTIYF.

The chain is built from TRBV7-2 and TRBJ2-5, with D possibly matching TRBD2 (7 bases). CDR3 length: 15 residues. V shed 1 base and J shed 7 bases, with 16 bases lying between them. Germline CDR1 reads SGHTA; CDR2 reads FQGNSA. The CDR3 sequence is CASSLVWGGPRTQYF. CDR3 coding DNA: TGTGCCAGCAGCTTAGTTTGGGGGGGGCCAAGGACCCAGTACTTC.

The CDR3 here is CASSLSGSYEQYF. The CDR3, as DNA: TGTGCCAGCAGCTTGTCGGGGTCCTACGAGCAGTACTTC. This rearrangement joins TRBV7-9 to TRBJ2-7, with TRBD2 as a possible D gene (5 bases). V lost 3 bases to trimming and J lost 1 base, with 7 bases between them. The CDR3 totals 13 residues. Germline assignment: CDR1 SEHNR and CDR2 FQNEAQ (reference sequence).

The J gene is TRBJ2-1, the V gene TRBV28, with D maybe TRBD2 (5 bases). V was cut by 3 bases and J by 1 base, with 10 bases left in between. Germline-derived CDR1 and CDR2 are MDHEN and SYDVKM. The CDR3 is 15 amino acids. CDR3 in DNA: TGTGCCAGCAGTTTTTCTACGGGGTCCTACAATGAGCAGTTCTTC. It yields the protein CASSFSTGSYNEQFF. Looking up the rest from reference TRBV28 and TRBJ2-1 gives the full variable domain: DVKVTQSSRYLVKRTGEKVFLECVQDMDHENMFWYRQDPGLGLRLIYFSYDVKMKEKGDIPEGYSVSREKKERFSLILESASTNQTSMYLCASSFSTGSYNEQFFGPGTRLTVL.

This chain joins TRBV7-9 and TRBJ2-3; possible D gene TRBD2, 6 bases. Per germline, CDR1 SEHNR and CDR2 FQNEAQ (reference sequence). The V and J ends lost 5 bases and 0 bases respectively, with 15 bases between them. The CDR3 runs to 16 residues. CDR3 loop: CASSREWGVSTDTQYF. The CDR3 coding sequence is TGTGCCAGCAGCCGGGAGTGGGGGGTAAGCACAGATACGCAGTATTTT.

CDR3 amino acids: CASSYGRGPLYEQYF. CDR3 DNA: TGTGCCAGCAGTTACGGGCGGGGGCCCCTCTACGAGCAGTACTTC. The rearrangement uses TRBV6-2 or TRBV6-3 and TRBJ2-7; D possibly corresponds to TRBD2 (7 bases). This CDR3 has 15 residues. Germline V gives CDR1 MNHEY, CDR2 SVGEGT. Deletions cut 2 bases from V and 3 bases from J, with 14 bases between.

V and J are TRBV3-1 (or the pseudogene TRBV3-2) and TRBJ1-3; possible D gene TRBD1, 5 bases. The CDR3 runs 13 residues. The V and J ends lost 8 bases and 0 bases respectively, with 8 bases between them. CDR1 LGHDT and CDR2 YNNKEL come from the germline V gene (reference sequence). The CDR3 sequence: CASETVSGNTIYF. The CDR3, as DNA: TGTGCCAGCGAGACAGTCTCTGGAAACACCATATATTTT.

The chain carries TRBV5-8 and TRBJ2-7, with D hard to call. With 0 bases removed from V and 3 bases from J, the gap between germline ends came to 7 bases. The CDR3 contains 13 residues. CDR1 is SGHTS, CDR2 YDEGEE, per germline. The DNA for the CDR3 is TGTGCCAGCAGCTTGGTAGTATACTACGAGCAGTACTTC. This gives the protein CASSLVVYYEQYF.

V gene TRBV9 combines with J gene TRBJ2-2, with D possibly being TRBD1 (6 bases). The germline gives CDR1 SGDLS, CDR2 YYNGEE. This CDR3 has 18 amino acids. Between the trimmed V and J ends, which lost 4 bases and 4 bases, there was a span of 23 bases. In DNA form, the CDR3 reads TGTGCCAGCAGCCTCACCCCCTCTGGGGGCGAAAGCACCGGGGAGCTGTTTTTT. This codes for CASSLTPSGGESTGELFF.

CDR3 nucleotides: TGTGCCAGCAGTTTAGACAGATACACTGAAGCTTTCTTT. Protein product: CASSLDRYTEAFF. The chain has TRBV28 and TRBJ1-1, with D possibly being TRBD1 (5 bases). The V end lost 2 bases, the J end lost 3 bases, and 7 bases lay between the germline ends. The CDR3 spans 13 residues. Germline V gene lookup returns CDR1 MDHEN and CDR2 SYDVKM. Looking up the rest from reference TRBV28 and TRBJ1-1 gives the full variable domain: DVKVTQSSRYLVKRTGEKVFLECVQDMDHENMFWYRQDPGLGLRLIYFSYDVKMKEKGDIPEGYSVSREKKERFSLILESASTNQTSMYLCASSLDRYTEAFFGQGTRLTVV.

This chain connects TRBV9 to TRBJ2-1, with 9 bases fitting TRBD2. The junction had 8 bases not matched to a gene; V was cut back by 0 bases and J by 4 bases. Looked up from germline, CDR1 is SGDLS and CDR2 is YYNGEE. This CDR3 is 17 amino acids long. The chain's CDR3 is CASSVGPAGGPYNEQFF. The CDR3 DNA reads as TGTGCCAGCAGCGTAGGTCCAGCGGGAGGACCTTACAATGAGCAGTTCTTC.

Only a few counts were recorded for this clone. This chain links TRBV18 with TRBJ1-1; D gene uncertain. The CDR3 covers 14 residues. Germline lookup yields CDR1 KGHSH and CDR2 LQKENI. The V end lost 2 bases, the J end lost 1 base, and 8 bases lay between the germline ends. CDR3 in amino acids: CASSPTLTNTEAFF. For the CDR3, the DNA is TGTGCCAGCTCACCAACCCTAACGAACACTGAAGCTTTCTTT.

CDR3: CASSWDSSYNSPLHF. Here the CDR3 DNA reads TGTGCCAGCAGTTGGGACAGCTCCTATAATTCACCCCTCCACTTT. The chain employs TRBV6-6 and TRBJ1-6, with TRBD1 matching 7 bases. The germline CDR1 and CDR2 sequences are MNHNY and SVGAGI (reference sequence). The CDR3 totals 15 residues. V trimming: 4 bases; J trimming: 0 bases; junction bases outside the gene matches: 0.

V gene TRBV7-3 combines with J gene TRBJ2-5, with TRBD2 matching over 7 bases. V lost 5 bases and J lost 2; bases outside the gene matches: 8. CDR3 length: 15 amino acids. Germline values: CDR1 SGHTA, CDR2 FQGTGA. DNA of the CDR3: TGTGCCAGCAGCGCCGGACTAGGGAAGCAAGAGACCCAGTACTTC. Residues: CASSAGLGKQETQYF. Based on the CDR3 plus reference TRBV7-3 and TRBJ2-5, the full variable domain is GAGVSQTPSNKVTEKGKYVELRCDPISGHTALYWYRQSLGQGPEFLIYFQGTGAADDSGLPNDRFFAVRPEGSVSTLKIQRTERGDSAVYLCASSAGLGKQETQYFGPGTRLLVL.

The CDR3, as DNA: TGTGCCAGCAGGTTACAGGGCGCCGACGAAGCTTTCTTT. Protein sequence: CASRLQGADEAFF. The rearrangement joins TRBV25-1 to TRBJ1-1, with D perhaps TRBD1 (6 bases). Trimming stripped 6 bases from V and 8 bases from J, with 16 bases between. Per the germline V gene, CDR1 is MGHDK and CDR2 is SYGVNS. CDR3 length equals 13 residues.

This clone was seen a few times. The same CDR3 can be traced to other DNA sequences in this sample. The chain combines TRBV30 with TRBJ2-7; 8 nucleotides align to TRBD1. The CDR3 covers 12 residues. The junction had 5 bases not matched to a gene; V was cut back by 7 bases and J by 3 bases. From germline, CDR1 is GTSNPN and CDR2 SVGIG (reference sequence). The CDR3 DNA sequence: TGTGCCTTAGGACAGGGAAGCTACGAGCAGTACTTC. Its translation: CALGQGSYEQYF.

The V call is TRBV6-5, the J call TRBJ1-1; D call uncertain. Per germline, CDR1 MNHEY and CDR2 SVGAGI. Trimming took 2 bases from V and 3 from J, leaving 13 bases between them. This CDR3 comprises 15 residues. CDR3 coding DNA: TGTGCCAGCAGTTACCTCAAATACGGGGACACTGAAGCTTTCTTT. This encodes CASSYLKYGDTEAFF.

This clone was detected only a few times. This rearrangement joins TRBV7-3 to TRBJ1-1, with D perhaps matching TRBD1 (5 bases). This CDR3 comprises 15 residues. The germline gives CDR1 SGHTA, CDR2 FQGTGA. The V end was cut by 5 bases, the J end by 5 bases, with 18 bases between. The CDR3 region is CASSLGASAGTEAFF. The CDR3, as DNA: TGTGCCAGCAGCCTAGGGGCATCCGCAGGGACTGAAGCTTTCTTT.

The chain is built from TRBV7-9 and TRBJ2-2; D gene unclear. Germline CDR1 and CDR2: SEHNR and FQNEAQ (reference sequence). The CDR3 is made up of 16 amino acids. Deletions cut 4 bases from V and 1 base from J, with 13 bases between. CDR3 in amino acids: CASSSSFGRNTGELFF. In DNA form, the CDR3 reads TGTGCCAGCAGCTCGAGTTTTGGGCGGAACACCGGGGAGCTGTTTTTT. The whole variable domain, remainder taken from reference TRBV7-9 and TRBJ2-2, is DTGVSQNPRHKITKRGQNVTFRCDPISEHNRLYWYRQTLGQGPEFLTYFQNEAQLEKSRLLSDRFSAERPKGSFSTLEIQRTEQGDSAMYLCASSSSFGRNTGELFFGEGSRLTVL.

The chain is built from TRBV6-4 and TRBJ2-3; 14 bases match TRBD2. The germline V gene has CDR1 MRHNA and CDR2 SNTAGT. Trimming at V came to 3 bases and at J to 1 base, leaving 0 bases not matched to a gene. The CDR3 spans 16 residues. This CDR3 reads CASSEGLAGGTDTQYF. The CDR3 nucleotides are TGTGCCAGCAGTGAGGGACTAGCGGGAGGCACAGATACGCAGTATTTT.

The V call is TRBV3-1 (or the pseudogene TRBV3-2), the J call TRBJ1-6; D is unresolved. The V end was cut by 0 bases, the J end by 1 base, with 13 bases between. Germline V gene sequence: CDR1 LGHDT, CDR2 YNNKEL (reference sequence). The CDR3 extends over 18 amino acids. This CDR3 reads CASSQDWGGRSYNSPLHF. CDR3 in DNA: TGTGCCAGCAGCCAAGATTGGGGAGGGAGATCCTATAATTCACCCCTCCACTTT.